The sequence of this TCR beta chain was determined in a study of T cells after yellow fever vaccination. Study conclusions and caveats: Re-detected after boosting: most primary clones, around 96% of CD4 and about 90% of CD8. Across the CD4 and CD8 compartments, a small share of clonotypes was present in both.

CDR1 SGHNT and CDR2 YYREEE come from the germline V gene (reference sequence). Losses at the gene ends were 2 bases for V and 8 bases for J; bases not matched to a gene: 14. The CDR3 sequence is 17 residues long. As to this clonotype: The target antigen is unknown.

Conversion of TCR transcripts into cDNA relied on 5'RACE template switching, which added a universal primer site and UMIs. TCRdb re-called the 5' RACE reads through MiXCR, storing one row per CDR3 protein. This sample yields approximately 250,000 distinct CDR3 sequences, of which roughly 5% are seen a single time; roughly 3.4% belongs to the top ten. The sequence came from a man between 18 and 29 years old who received the YFV17D yellow fever vaccine. The sample consisted of CD4+ T cells sorted from PBMCs, taken on the day of the yellow fever booster vaccination. The gene calls are TRBV5-4 and TRBJ2-3; 10 bases match TRBD2. The CDR3 sequence is CASSFSGGAGYSGTQYF. DNA for the CDR3: TGTGCCAGCAGCTTCAGCGGGGGGGCAGGGTATTCCGGTACGCAGTATTTT.